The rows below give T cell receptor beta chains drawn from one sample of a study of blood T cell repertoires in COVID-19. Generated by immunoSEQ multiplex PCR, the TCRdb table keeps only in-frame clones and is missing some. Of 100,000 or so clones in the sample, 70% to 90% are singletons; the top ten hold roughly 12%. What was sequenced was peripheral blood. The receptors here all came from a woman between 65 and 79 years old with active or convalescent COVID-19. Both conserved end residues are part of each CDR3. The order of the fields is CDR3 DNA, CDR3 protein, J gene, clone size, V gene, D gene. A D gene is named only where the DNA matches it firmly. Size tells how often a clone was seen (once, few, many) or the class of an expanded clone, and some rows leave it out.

TGTGCCAGCAGCAAAGGTAGGGGCCTTATTCATAGCTACGAGCAGTACTTC | CASSKGRGLIHSYEQYF | TRBJ2-7 | NA | TRBV21-1 | NA
TGTGCCAGCAGCTTCACTAGCGGGGGGGCTCTGGTTACGCAGTATTTT | CASSFTSGGALVTQYF | TRBJ2-3 | NA | TRBV5-4 | TRBD2
TGTGCCAGCAGCTTGATGGCCCGCGGGGCGACTGAAGCTTTCTTT | CASSLMARGATEAFF | TRBJ1-1 | NA | TRBV7-8 | NA
TGTGCCAGCAGCTTAGGAGGGGGAAGTAATTCACCCCTCCACTTT | CASSLGGGSNSPLHF | TRBJ1-6 | NA | TRBV7-2 | NA
TGTGCCACCAGTGATGCGGGGACAGGGGGAGGCTACACCTTC | CATSDAGTGGGYTF | TRBJ1-2 | few | TRBV24-1 | TRBD1
TGCAGTGCTAGTGAGGGAGCCTATGGCTACACCTTC | CSASEGAYGYTF | TRBJ1-2 | NA | TRBV20-1 | NA
TGTGCCAGCTCACCACTTAGGACAGTGCAAGAGCAGTACTTC | CASSPLRTVQEQYF | TRBJ2-7 | NA | TRBV18 | NA
TGTGCCAGTAGTATACATAGCAGAAATCAGCCCCAGCATTTT | CASSIHSRNQPQHF | TRBJ1-5 | NA | TRBV19 | NA
TGTGCCACCAGCAGAGATCACGGGGTTCCCGGGGAGCTGTTTTTT | CATSRDHGVPGELFF | TRBJ2-2 | few | TRBV15 | NA
TGTGCCAGCTCACCGGCTGGGAGCGGAAACATTCAGTACTTC | CASSPAGSGNIQYF | TRBJ2-4 | NA | TRBV18 | NA
TGTGCCAGCAGGTCTACCGTAGCTGAAGCTTTCTTT | CASRSTVAEAFF | TRBJ1-1 | NA | TRBV6-5 | NA
TGCGCCAGCAGCTTCGGCAGGGGGAATAGCCGGGAGCTGTTTTTT | CASSFGRGNSRELFF | TRBJ2-2 | NA | TRBV5-1 | TRBD1
TGTGCCAGCAGCCCCGGGACTAGCGGGGGGCTACAAGAGACCCAGTACTTC | CASSPGTSGGLQETQYF | TRBJ2-5 | NA | TRBV9 | TRBD2
TGTGCCAGTAGCCGGGACTCCGAGGGAGAGCAGTACTTC | CASSRDSEGEQYF | TRBJ2-7 | NA | TRBV19 | NA
TGTGCCAGCAGCTTTCAGGGGCACAAAGGGACAGATACGCAGTATTTT | CASSFQGHKGTDTQYF | TRBJ2-3 | NA | TRBV11-2 | NA
TGTGCCAGCAGTGAAGACAGCCGTAATGAAAAACTGTTTTTT | CASSEDSRNEKLFF | TRBJ1-4 | NA | TRBV2 | NA
TGCAGCGTTGAAGGCAGGGGGAAGTACGACTATGGCTACACCTTC | CSVEGRGKYDYGYTF | TRBJ1-2 | NA | TRBV29-1 | TRBD1
TGTGCCAGCAGCGAGGGGACTAGCGGCAACACAGATACGCAGTATTTT | CASSEGTSGNTDTQYF | TRBJ2-3 | NA | TRBV7-2 | TRBD2
TGTGCCAGCAGGGCGGGACAGGATTCCTACGAGCAGTACTTC | CASRAGQDSYEQYF | TRBJ2-7 | once | TRBV28 | TRBD1
TGTGCCAGCAGTTACGGCGGGACTAGCGGAATCTACGAGCAGTACTTC | CASSYGGTSGIYEQYF | TRBJ2-7 | NA | TRBV6-2/TRBV6-3 | TRBD2
TGTGCCACCTCTCTAGAAGAGAACACCGGGGAGCTGTTTTTT | CATSLEENTGELFF | TRBJ2-2 | once | TRBV10-3 | NA
TGCGCCAGCAGCCAAGCCTTTGGAGGCGCCCAAGAGACCCAGTACTTC | CASSQAFGGAQETQYF | TRBJ2-5 | NA | TRBV4-1 | NA
TGTGCCAGCAGTGAGGCAGCCTATAATTCACCCCTCCACTTT | CASSEAAYNSPLHF | TRBJ1-6 | NA | TRBV2 | NA
TGCGCCAGCAGCCTGCAAGAGACCCAGTACTTC | CASSLQETQYF | TRBJ2-5 | NA | TRBV5-1 | NA
TGTGCCAGCAGCCTCCAACGCGGACAAGGAACGACCGGGGAGCTGTTTTTT | CASSLQRGQGTTGELFF | TRBJ2-2 | NA | TRBV7-9 | NA